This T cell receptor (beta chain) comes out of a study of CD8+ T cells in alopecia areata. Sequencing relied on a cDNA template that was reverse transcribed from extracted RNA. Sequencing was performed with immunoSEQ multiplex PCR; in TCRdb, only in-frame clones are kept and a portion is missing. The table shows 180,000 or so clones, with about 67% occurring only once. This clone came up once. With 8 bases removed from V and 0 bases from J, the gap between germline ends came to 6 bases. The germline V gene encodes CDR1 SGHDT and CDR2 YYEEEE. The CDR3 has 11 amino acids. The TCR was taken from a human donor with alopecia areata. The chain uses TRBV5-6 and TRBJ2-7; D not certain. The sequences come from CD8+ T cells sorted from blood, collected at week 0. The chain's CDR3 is CASHSSYEQYF. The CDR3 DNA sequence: TGTGCCAGTCACAGCTCCTACGAGCAGTACTTC.